This T cell receptor (beta chain) was identified in a study of technical replicates of blood from several donors. V lost 3 bases and J lost 1; bases outside the gene matches: 5. CDR1 SNHLY and CDR2 FYNNEI come from the germline V gene. This CDR3 is 16 amino acids long. Clones were sequenced by immunoSEQ multiplex PCR, and TCRdb holds only the in-frame ones, with some missing. The sample has about 64,000 clones, 70% to 90% seen once. The chain employs TRBV2 and TRBJ2-5, with 10 bases that match TRBD2. The specimen sequenced was PBMCs. This clonotype was obtained from a human donor in good health. Some clones in this sample may be carry-over from other donors' samples. CDR3 DNA sequence: TGTGCCAGCAGTGAGTTACTAGCGGGGCTCCAAGAGACCCAGTACTTC. It is translated as CASSELLAGLQETQYF.